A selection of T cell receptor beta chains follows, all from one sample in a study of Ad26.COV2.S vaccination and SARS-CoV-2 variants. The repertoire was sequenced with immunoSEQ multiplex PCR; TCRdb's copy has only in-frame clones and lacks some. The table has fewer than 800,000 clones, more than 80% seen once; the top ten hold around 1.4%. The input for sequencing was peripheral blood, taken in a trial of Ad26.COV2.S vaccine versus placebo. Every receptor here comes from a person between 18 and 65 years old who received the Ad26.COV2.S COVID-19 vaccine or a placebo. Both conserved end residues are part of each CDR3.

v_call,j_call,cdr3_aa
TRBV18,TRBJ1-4,CASSASTGYEKLFF
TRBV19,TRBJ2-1,CASTLASGRSYNEQFF
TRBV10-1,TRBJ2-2,CASRAMPNTGELFF
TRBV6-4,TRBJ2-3,CASSDGGLSTDTQYF
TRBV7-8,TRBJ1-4,CASSLAPTEKLFF
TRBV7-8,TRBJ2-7,CASSSGQGGSYEQYF
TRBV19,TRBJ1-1,CASSTSGVLNTEAFF
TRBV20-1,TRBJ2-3,CSAPFTDTQYF
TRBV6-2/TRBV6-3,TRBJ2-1,CASSYRGTHINEQFF
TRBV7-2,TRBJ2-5,CASSFSHRVQETQYF
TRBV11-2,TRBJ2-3,CASSLTGTGASSDTQYF
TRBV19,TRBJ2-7,CASSAGTGGLGYNYEQYF
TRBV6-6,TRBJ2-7,CASRLQGTLYEQYF
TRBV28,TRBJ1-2,CASSLGGTGNGYTF
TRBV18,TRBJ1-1,CASSPLRTGGIDTEAFF
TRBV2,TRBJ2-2,CASIRTSGSGGELFF
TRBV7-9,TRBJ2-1,CASSQDWEGYNEQFF
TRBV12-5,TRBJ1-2,CASGLVAWTGNDGYTF
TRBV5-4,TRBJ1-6,CASSLSGTSDSPLHF
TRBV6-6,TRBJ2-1,CASKPGTVYNEQFF
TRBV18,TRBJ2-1,CASSPLDRGNEQFF
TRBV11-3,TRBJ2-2,CASSFGGTNTGELFF
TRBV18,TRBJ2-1,CASSPQGSSYNEQFF
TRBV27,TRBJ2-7,CASSPSGTAILGEQYF
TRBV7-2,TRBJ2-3,CASSGANSLNTQYF
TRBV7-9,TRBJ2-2,CASSLAWGAAGELFF
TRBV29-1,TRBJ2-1,CSILRSGREYEQFF
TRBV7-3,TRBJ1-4,CASSLTGRSNEKLFF
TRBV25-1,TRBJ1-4,CASSVHGGANEKLFF
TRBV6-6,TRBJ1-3,CASSCSRDIPYSSSGNTIYF
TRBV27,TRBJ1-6,CASSLFPDRVDSPLHF